This T cell receptor beta chain was obtained from a study of T cells after yellow fever vaccination. TCRdb reprocessed the 5' RACE reads with MiXCR, giving one entry per CDR3 protein. The data contain about 120,000 distinct CDR3 sequences, approximately 8.4% of them singletons. Ten or more counts support this clonotype. Its matching antigen is unknown. Study findings and constraints: Although most clonotypes did not, a small share appeared in both CD4 and CD8 compartments. FACS-sorted repertoires might harbor abundant contaminating clonotypes from the bulk population. Although the secondary response was weaker, it peaked faster, at day 5 versus 15.

The germline gives CDR1 MNHEY, CDR2 SVGAGI. Trimming removed 2 bases at V and 4 bases at J, with 20 bases between. This CDR3 has 18 amino acids. This clonotype originated in a man in his thirties or forties who received the YFV17D yellow fever vaccine. The chain couples TRBV6-5 to TRBJ2-2, with D possibly matching TRBD2 (5 bases). The source was CD8+ T cells sorted from PBMCs, collected 45 days after the yellow fever booster vaccination. CDR3 nucleotides: TGTGCCAGCAGTTACGGACCTTTCCTCCCTGGGAGCACCGGGGAGCTGTTTTTT. The encoded protein is CASSYGPFLPGSTGELFF.